This TCR beta chain was obtained from a study of blood T cell repertoires in COVID-19. For the study at large: The study drew acute and convalescent COVID-19 samples from the United States, Italy and Spain. T cells, B-cell-depleted T cells, or PBMCs supplied cDNA or gDNA.

As originally analysed: Reference gene primers were amplified, and this amplification served to estimate nucleated cell counts. Generated by immunoSEQ multiplex PCR, the TCRdb table keeps only in-frame clones and is missing some. Clonal size and the V and J genes are those of that table, whereas D and trimming came from the DNA. The data show about 65,000 clones, 90% to 95% seen once. The CDR3 has 15 residues. Trimming took 8 bases from V and 2 from J, leaving 18 bases between them. In germline, CDR1 is SGHRS, CDR2 YFSETQ. The chain has TRBV5-1 and TRBJ2-3, with D tentatively TRBD1 (6 bases). The sample comprised peripheral blood. This clonotype originated in a man in his 70s with active COVID-19. This CDR3 reads CASREDGTITDTQYF. The DNA of the CDR3 is TGCGCCAGTAGGGAAGACGGGACAATCACAGATACGCAGTATTTT.